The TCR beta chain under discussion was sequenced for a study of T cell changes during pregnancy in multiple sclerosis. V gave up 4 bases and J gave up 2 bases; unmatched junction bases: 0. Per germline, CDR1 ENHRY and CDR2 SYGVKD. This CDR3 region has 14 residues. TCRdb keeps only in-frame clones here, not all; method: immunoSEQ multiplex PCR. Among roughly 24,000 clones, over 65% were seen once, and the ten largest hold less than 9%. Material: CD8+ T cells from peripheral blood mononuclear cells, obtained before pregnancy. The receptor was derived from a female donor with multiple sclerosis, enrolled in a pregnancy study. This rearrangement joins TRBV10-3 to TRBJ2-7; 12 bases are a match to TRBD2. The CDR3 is CAISGTSGAYEQYF. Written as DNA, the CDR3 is TGTGCCATCAGTGGGACTAGCGGGGCCTACGAGCAGTACTTC.